The T cell receptor beta chain under discussion was sequenced for a study of blood T cell repertoires in COVID-19. V shed 5 bases, J shed 8 bases, and the junction held 7 bases outside the gene matches. The CDR3 spans 15 residues. Germline V gene lookup returns CDR1 SEHNR and CDR2 FQNEAQ (reference sequence). TCRdb's table, derived via immunoSEQ multiplex PCR, lists solely in-frame clones and lacks some. The sample lists about 200,000 clones; 70% to 90% were seen once. The TCR was taken from a man aged 60 to 69 with active or convalescent COVID-19. Sequencing was done on a sample of peripheral blood. V and J are TRBV7-9 and TRBJ2-1; TRBD1 aligns across 12 bases. This chain's CDR3 is CASSNRDRGRDEQFF. CDR3 bases: TGTGCCAGCAGCAATCGGGACAGGGGGCGTGATGAGCAGTTCTTC.